Listed below are T cell receptor beta chains from one sample, sequenced in a study of shared clonotypes between healthy human individuals. The table came from immunoSEQ multiplex PCR; TCRdb's copy has only in-frame clones and leaves some out. The sample contains about 2.1 million clones, under 95% of which appear only once. The sample comprised naive CD8+ T cells from PBMCs. The receptors here all came from a man younger than 30 in good health. Some clones in this sample may be carry-over from other donors' samples. CDR3s include the opening cysteine and the closing phenylalanine or tryptophan. D genes are given only for firm matches. Not every row has a clone size; where given, it reads once, few, many or a size class.

>TRBD2|TRBV28|once|TRBJ2-1
CASSLPDPHREGGNEQFF
TGTGCCAGCAGTTTACCCGACCCTCATCGGGAGGGCGGTAATGAGCAGTTCTTC
>NA|TRBV19|NA|TRBJ2-1
CASSFGSYNEQFF
TGTGCCAGTAGTTTCGGCAGCTACAATGAGCAGTTCTTC
>NA|TRBV23-1|NA|TRBJ2-5
CASSPLTHNKERETQYF
TGCGCCAGCAGTCCGCTGACCCATAATAAGGAACGAGAGACCCAGTACTTC
>NA|TRBV7-9|NA|TRBJ1-1
CASSFHPTKGNTEAFF
TGTGCCAGCAGCTTCCACCCGACAAAAGGAAACACTGAAGCTTTCTTT
>TRBD1|TRBV27|NA|TRBJ1-2
CASSPDREGYGYTF
TGTGCCAGCAGTCCCGACAGGGAGGGCTATGGCTACACCTTC
>NA|TRBV6-5|NA|TRBJ2-1
CASRGGGKGQFF
TGTGCCAGCAGGGGAGGGGGAAAGGGCCAGTTCTTC
>NA|TRBV11-1|NA|TRBJ1-1
CASSPGVSNTEAFF
TGTGCCAGCAGTCCAGGGGTATCGAACACTGAAGCTTTCTTT
>TRBD2|TRBV2|NA|TRBJ2-7
CASSRLGGRYF
TGTGCCAGCAGCCGCCTGGGCGGGAGGTACTTC
>NA|TRBV19|NA|TRBJ2-3
CASMGPGHITDTQYF
TGTGCCAGTATGGGACCGGGACATATCACAGATACGCAGTATTTT
>NA|TRBV4-1|NA|TRBJ2-1
CASSQDGDPYNEQFF
TGCGCCAGCAGCCAAGATGGCGATCCCTACAATGAGCAGTTCTTC
>NA|TRBV7-9|few|TRBJ1-1
CASIQPSGFEAFF
TGTGCCAGCATCCAACCGTCCGGATTTGAAGCTTTCTTT
>NA|TRBV27|NA|TRBJ1-2
CASSQRQGDYGYTF
TGTGCCAGCAGTCAGCGGCAGGGAGACTATGGCTACACCTTC
>NA|TRBV5-5|NA|TRBJ2-2
CASSSQTGRVLVGELFF
TGTGCCAGCAGCTCCCAAACGGGACGGGTGTTGGTCGGGGAGCTGTTTTTT
>TRBD1|TRBV2|once|TRBJ1-2
CASSAGTGDGYTF
TGTGCCAGCAGCGCCGGGACAGGGGATGGCTACACCTTC
>NA|TRBV7-2|NA|TRBJ2-7
CASRDGPNYEQYF
TGTGCCAGCAGGGATGGACCCAACTACGAGCAGTACTTC
>NA|TRBV15|NA|TRBJ1-1
CATTVDAGGDTEAFF
TGTGCCACCACCGTAGATGCAGGAGGGGACACTGAAGCTTTCTTT
>NA|TRBV10-3|few|TRBJ2-7
CAISDTTYEQYF
TGTGCCATCAGTGACACTACCTACGAGCAGTACTTC
>NA|TRBV28|once|TRBJ2-2
CASTAGWNTGELFF
TGTGCCAGCACCGCAGGGTGGAACACCGGGGAGCTGTTTTTT
>NA|TRBV7-9|NA|TRBJ1-1
CASSLVGQSNTEAFF
TGTGCCAGCAGCTTAGTTGGACAGTCGAACACTGAAGCTTTCTTT
>NA|TRBV5-5|NA|TRBJ1-5
CASSLTKGRSNQPQHF
TGTGCCAGCAGCTTGACCAAAGGCAGGAGCAATCAGCCCCAGCATTTT
>TRBD1|TRBV19|NA|TRBJ1-1
CASSTPDRRRPEAFF
TGTGCCAGTAGTACCCCGGACAGGCGTCGCCCTGAAGCTTTCTTT
>NA|TRBV6-5|NA|TRBJ1-1
CASSYGRARNTEAFF
TGTGCCAGCAGTTACGGCAGGGCGAGGAACACTGAAGCTTTCTTT
>NA|TRBV6-6|NA|TRBJ2-3
CASSYSASARGNTQYF
TGTGCCAGCAGTTACTCGGCTAGCGCCAGGGGGAATACGCAGTATTTT
>NA|TRBV27|NA|TRBJ1-1
CASSPQWGDTEAFF
TGTGCCAGCAGTCCACAGTGGGGAGACACTGAAGCTTTCTTT
>NA|TRBV4-1|NA|TRBJ2-7
CASRVGGTASYEQYF
TGCGCCAGCAGGGTAGGCGGGACGGCTTCCTACGAGCAGTACTTC
>NA|TRBV9|NA|TRBJ2-2
CASSGPVGAGELFF
TGTGCCAGCAGCGGGCCTGTGGGGGCCGGGGAGCTGTTTTTT
>TRBD1|TRBV18|NA|TRBJ1-5
CASSTTTGPVQPQHF
TGTGCCAGCTCTACAACGACAGGGCCGGTACAGCCCCAGCATTTT
>NA|TRBV9|NA|TRBJ1-2
CASSPWATANYGYTF
TGTGCCAGCAGCCCGTGGGCGACGGCTAACTATGGCTACACCTTC
>NA|TRBV6-5|NA|TRBJ1-5
CASSYPGAYQPQHF
TGTGCCAGCAGTTACCCAGGGGCCTATCAGCCCCAGCATTTT
>TRBD2|TRBV10-1|NA|TRBJ2-7
CASSALAGSTYEQYF
TGCGCCAGCAGTGCACTAGCGGGATCAACCTACGAGCAGTACTTC
>TRBD1|TRBV29-1|NA|TRBJ1-2
CSVSDRLGGYTF
TGCAGCGTTTCGGACAGGCTTGGGGGCTACACCTTC
>NA|TRBV5-6|NA|TRBJ2-7
CASSLAGRVHEQYF
TGTGCCAGCAGCTTGGCCGGCAGGGTCCACGAGCAGTACTTC
>NA|TRBV30|NA|TRBJ2-1
CAWSAAYNEQFF
TGTGCCTGGAGTGCGGCCTACAATGAGCAGTTCTTC
>NA|TRBV6-5|NA|TRBJ1-1
CASSYSRRPEAFF
TGTGCCAGCAGTTACTCGAGAAGGCCTGAAGCTTTCTTT
>NA|TRBV10-1|NA|TRBJ1-4
CASSAHRSGNEKLFF
TGCGCCAGCAGTGCCCACAGGTCGGGGAATGAAAAACTGTTTTTT
>NA|TRBV27|NA|TRBJ1-2
CASSRGGRVDGYTF
TGTGCCAGCAGCCGCGGGGGGCGCGTGGATGGCTACACCTTC
>TRBD1|TRBV28|NA|TRBJ1-4
CASSPWDRSRFDEKLFF
TGTGCCAGCAGTCCCTGGGACAGGTCCCGATTTGATGAAAAACTGTTTTTT
>NA|TRBV6-5|NA|TRBJ1-2
CASSPGHKNYGYTF
TGTGCCAGCAGTCCGGGCCATAAGAACTATGGCTACACCTTC
>NA|TRBV29-1|NA|TRBJ2-7
CSANRDNYEQYF
TGCAGCGCGAACCGGGACAACTACGAGCAGTACTTC
>NA|TRBV7-3|NA|TRBJ2-1
CASSPLPSTTGYNEQFF
TGTGCCAGCAGCCCATTACCCTCAACTACGGGCTACAATGAGCAGTTCTTC
>NA|TRBV7-9|NA|TRBJ2-1
CASSPGTGRVEQFF
TGTGCCAGCAGCCCGGGAACCGGCCGGGTGGAGCAGTTCTTC
>NA|TRBV28|NA|TRBJ2-2
CASSLPIEEELFF
TGTGCCAGCAGCCTCCCTATTGAAGAGGAGCTGTTTTTT
>NA|TRBV30|NA|TRBJ2-1
CAWSFGNNEQFF
TGTGCCTGGAGTTTTGGTAACAATGAGCAGTTCTTC
>NA|TRBV7-9|few|TRBJ1-3
CASSPSPWGDSGNTIYF
TGTGCCAGCAGCCCATCCCCGTGGGGCGACTCTGGAAACACCATATATTTT
>NA|TRBV19|NA|TRBJ2-7
CASSPVASSGEQYF
TGTGCCAGTAGTCCCGTGGCGAGCTCGGGGGAGCAGTACTTC
>TRBD2|TRBV5-4|NA|TRBJ2-7
CASSLDVLAGVSYEQYF
TGTGCCAGCAGCTTGGACGTGCTAGCGGGAGTATCGTACGAGCAGTACTTC